Following are 13 T cell receptor beta chains from one sample sequenced in a study of blood T cells in healthy people across ages. For the second PCR, which ran for about 6 to 11 cycles, a sample-barcoded 5' primer and a J-beta primer mix were used. MiXCR was run by TCRdb on the 5' RACE reads, yielding one entry per CDR3 protein. The sample records under 700,000 distinct CDR3 sequences, approximately 25% being singletons. These data are also associated with another study on T cells of mothers and their children.

The sequencing sample was made of blood. All receptors come from a boy between 10 and 17 years old in good health.

Turning to this clonotype: An end of the junction differs from the germline gene, which may be a read error. The chain uses TRBV3-1 and TRBJ2-1; the match to TRBD2 covers 11 bases. The CDR3 has 13 amino acids. Germline CDR1 LGHDT, CDR2 YNNKEL (reference sequence). The CDR3 sequence is CASSQGLAGGEYF. Here the CDR3 DNA reads TGTGCCAGCAGCCAAGGTCTAGCGGGGGGCGAGTACTTC.

The chain is built from TRBV18 and TRBJ1-6; maybe TRBD1 (6 bases). Trimming pared 2 bases from V and 13 bases from J, leaving 12 bases between. The CDR3 loop spans 13 amino acids. In germline, CDR1 is KGHSH, CDR2 LQKENI. CDR3 DNA: TGTGCCAGCTCACCAGGGGGCCTCGACCCCCTCCACTTT. It yields the protein CASSPGGLDPLHF. Supplemented by reference TRBV18 and TRBJ1-6, the full variable domain reads NAGVMQNPRHLVRRRGQEARLRCSPMKGHSHVYWYRQLPEEGLKFMVYLQKENIIDESGMPKERFSAEFPKEGPSILRIQQVVRGDSAAYFCASSPGGLDPLHFGNGTRLTVT.

The V and J genes are TRBV11-2 and TRBJ2-5, with 10 bases lining up with TRBD2. Germline V gene data show CDR1 as SGHAT and CDR2 as FQNNGV. The V gene end was trimmed by 3 bases and the J gene end by 5 bases; junction bases not matched to a gene: 6. CDR3 length: 15 residues. The CDR3: CASSLIAGGGETQYF. The CDR3 nucleotides are TGTGCCAGCAGCTTGATAGCGGGGGGAGGTGAGACCCAGTACTTC.

V usage is TRBV6-5 and J usage is TRBJ2-5; 12 bases map to TRBD2. CDR1 and CDR2 from the germline V gene are MNHEY and SVGAGI. This CDR3 is 15 amino acids long. The V and J ends lost 4 bases and 5 bases, in that order; junction bases with no gene match: 5. CDR3 amino acids: CASSSSGGAWETQYF. The DNA for the CDR3 is TGTGCCAGCAGTTCTAGCGGGGGGGCGTGGGAGACCCAGTACTTC.

This clonotype was found many times. The CDR3 DNA sequence: TGTGCCAGCAGTTTAAGGAGCTTCCGGGACAGGGGGCCCGCAACTAATGAAAAACTGTTTTTT. This codes for CASSLRSFRDRGPATNEKLFF. The chain joins TRBV28 to TRBJ1-4; 12 bases match TRBD1. In germline, CDR1 is MDHEN, CDR2 SYDVKM. This CDR3 is 21 amino acids long. The J segment lost 0 bases and the V segment lost 2 bases, leaving 13 bases of the junction unmatched.

This chain uses TRBV5-1 with TRBJ1-6, with 7 bases fitting TRBD1. The CDR3 contains 16 residues. CDR1 is SGHRS and CDR2 is YFSETQ in the germline V gene. Trimming at V came to 2 bases and at J to 3 bases, leaving 5 bases not matched to a gene. CDR3 DNA sequence: TGCGCCAGCAGCTTCGGACAGGCGTTCTATAATTCACCCCTCCACTTT. Translating gives CASSFGQAFYNSPLHF.

This clonotype was seen a few times. The V gene is TRBV10-3, the J gene TRBJ1-4; the D is unclear. V lost 3 bases to trimming and J lost 8 bases, with 13 bases between them. The CDR3 covers 14 residues. CDR1 and CDR2 (germline): ENHRY, SYGVKD. CDR3 sequence: CAISDSQRGEKLFF. The CDR3 DNA reads as TGTGCCATCAGTGATTCACAGAGAGGGGAAAAACTGTTTTTT.

This clonotype has just a few counts. This CDR3 reads CSVDWSSSGELFF. CDR3 in DNA: TGCAGCGTTGATTGGTCCTCCTCCGGGGAGCTGTTTTTT. The V and J genes are TRBV29-1 and TRBJ2-2; D call uncertain. This CDR3 spans 13 amino acids. CDR1 SQVTM and CDR2 ANQGSEA come from the germline V gene. Between the trimmed V and J ends, which lost 3 bases and 6 bases, there was a span of 11 bases.

There are a few counts of this clonotype. The chain joins TRBV20-1 to TRBJ2-4, with TRBD1 matching 8 bases. Germline-derived CDR1 and CDR2 are DFQATT and SNEGSKA (reference sequence). CDR3 length: 12 amino acids. The trim removed 6 bases at V and 6 bases at J, leaving 4 bases unmatched. CDR3 bases: TGCAGTGCCGACAGGGGCGCAAACATTCAGTACTTC. Its protein is CSADRGANIQYF.

This clonotype has more than one count but fewer than ten. The rearrangement links TRBV6-5 to TRBJ2-1; 13 nucleotides agree with TRBD2. J gave up 7 bases and V 2 bases, and 8 bases lay outside the gene matches. CDR3 length: 17 amino acids. Germline-derived CDR1 and CDR2 are MNHEY and SVGAGI. The CDR3 is CASSYSPTSGGANEQFF. Here the CDR3 DNA reads TGTGCCAGCAGTTACAGCCCTACTAGCGGGGGGGCAAATGAGCAGTTCTTC.

This clonotype has more than one count but fewer than ten. The chain carries TRBV7-2 and TRBJ2-1; D is undetermined. Trimming removed 1 base at V and 2 bases at J, with 9 bases between. CDR1 and CDR2 from the germline V gene are SGHTA and FQGNSA. This CDR3 is built from 15 residues. The CDR3 sequence: CASSLVTMAYNEQFF. CDR3 nucleotides: TGTGCCAGCAGCTTAGTAACAATGGCCTACAATGAGCAGTTCTTC.

This clonotype showed up just a few times. This chain links TRBV28 with TRBJ2-3; TRBD1 is a possible D gene (6 bases). The CDR3 sequence is 14 residues long. Trimming took off 7 bases at V and 0 bases at J, with 11 bases between the two ends. CDR1 is MDHEN, CDR2 SYDVKM, per germline. The CDR3 protein is CASMDRPSTDTQYF. CDR3 nucleotide sequence: TGTGCCAGCATGGACAGACCGAGCACAGATACGCAGTATTTT.

This chain joins TRBV15 and TRBJ2-5; perhaps TRBD2 as D (6 bases). Trimming took off 0 bases at V and 1 base at J, with 15 bases between the two ends. Germline lookup yields CDR1 LNHNV and CDR2 YYDKDF (reference sequence). The CDR3 is 17 amino acids. In nucleotides, the CDR3 is TGTGCCACCAGCAGAGATCTAGCCCGGGGGACCCAAGAGACCCAGTACTTC. Residues: CATSRDLARGTQETQYF.